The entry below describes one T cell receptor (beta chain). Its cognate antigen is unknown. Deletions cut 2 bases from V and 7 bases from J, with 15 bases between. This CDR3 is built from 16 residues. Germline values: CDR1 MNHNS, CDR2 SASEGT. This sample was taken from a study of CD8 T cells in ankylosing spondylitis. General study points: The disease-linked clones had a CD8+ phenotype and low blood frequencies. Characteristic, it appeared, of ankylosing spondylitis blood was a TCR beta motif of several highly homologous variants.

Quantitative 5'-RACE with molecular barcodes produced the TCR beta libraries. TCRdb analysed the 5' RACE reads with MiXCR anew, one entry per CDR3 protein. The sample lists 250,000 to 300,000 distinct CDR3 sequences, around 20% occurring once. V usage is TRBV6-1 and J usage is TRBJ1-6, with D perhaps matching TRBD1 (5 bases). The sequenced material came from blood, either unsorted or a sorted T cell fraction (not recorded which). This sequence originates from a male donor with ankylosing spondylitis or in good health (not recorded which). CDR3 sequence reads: CASSESGRMTNSPLHF. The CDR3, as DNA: TGTGCCAGCAGTGAATCAGGGAGGATGACCAATTCACCCCTCCACTTT.